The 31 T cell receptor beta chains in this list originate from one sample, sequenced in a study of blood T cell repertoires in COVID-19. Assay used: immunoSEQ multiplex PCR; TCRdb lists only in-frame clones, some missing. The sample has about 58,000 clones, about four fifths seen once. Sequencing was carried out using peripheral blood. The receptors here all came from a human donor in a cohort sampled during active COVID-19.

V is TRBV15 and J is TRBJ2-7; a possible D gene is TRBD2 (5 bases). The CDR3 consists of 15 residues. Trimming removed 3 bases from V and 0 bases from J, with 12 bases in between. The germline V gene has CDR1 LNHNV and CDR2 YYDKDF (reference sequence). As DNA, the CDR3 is TGTGCCACCAGCAGCTGGGGTGAGGGCTCCTACGAGCAGTACTTC. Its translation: CATSSWGEGSYEQYF.

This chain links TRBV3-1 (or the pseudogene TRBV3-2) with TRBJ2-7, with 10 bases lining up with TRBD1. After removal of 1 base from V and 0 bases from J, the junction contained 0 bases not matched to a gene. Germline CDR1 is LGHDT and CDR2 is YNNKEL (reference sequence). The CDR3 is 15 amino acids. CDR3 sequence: CASSQGTGGSYEQYF. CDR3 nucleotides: TGTGCCAGCAGCCAAGGGACAGGGGGCTCCTACGAGCAGTACTTC.

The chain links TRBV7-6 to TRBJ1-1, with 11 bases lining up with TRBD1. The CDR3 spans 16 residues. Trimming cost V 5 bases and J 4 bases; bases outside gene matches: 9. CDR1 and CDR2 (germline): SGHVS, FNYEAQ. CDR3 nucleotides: TGTGCCAGCAGCCTGACCTGGACAGGGGGCATCACTGAAGCTTTCTTT. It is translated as CASSLTWTGGITEAFF.

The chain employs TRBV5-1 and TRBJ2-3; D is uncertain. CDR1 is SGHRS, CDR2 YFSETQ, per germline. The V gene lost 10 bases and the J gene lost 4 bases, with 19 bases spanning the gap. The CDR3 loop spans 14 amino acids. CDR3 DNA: TGCGCCTCAGCATTATCCCAGGTGCCAGATACGCAGTATTTT. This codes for CASALSQVPDTQYF.

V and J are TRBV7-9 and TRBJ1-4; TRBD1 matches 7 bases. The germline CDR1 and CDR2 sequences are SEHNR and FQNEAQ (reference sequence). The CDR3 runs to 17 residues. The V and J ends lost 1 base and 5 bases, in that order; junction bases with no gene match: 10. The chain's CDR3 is CASSLGFLGTANEKLFF. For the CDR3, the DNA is TGTGCCAGCAGCTTAGGATTTTTAGGGACAGCGAATGAAAAACTGTTTTTT.

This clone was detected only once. CDR3 coding DNA: TGTGCCAGCAGAACAGGGTTTAGCAATCAGCCCCAGCATTTT. As protein: CASRTGFSNQPQHF. This chain uses TRBV7-2 with TRBJ1-5; D possibly corresponds to TRBD1 (6 bases). The ends were cut back, 6 bases at V and 0 bases at J, with 9 bases in the middle. Germline lookup yields CDR1 SGHTA and CDR2 FQGNSA. This CDR3 has 14 residues.

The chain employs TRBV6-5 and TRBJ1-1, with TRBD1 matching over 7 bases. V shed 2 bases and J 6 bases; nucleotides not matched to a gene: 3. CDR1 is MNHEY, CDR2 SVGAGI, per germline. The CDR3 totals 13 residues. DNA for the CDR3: TGTGCCAGCAGTTACAGTCAGGGGGCTGAAGCTTTCTTT. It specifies CASSYSQGAEAFF.

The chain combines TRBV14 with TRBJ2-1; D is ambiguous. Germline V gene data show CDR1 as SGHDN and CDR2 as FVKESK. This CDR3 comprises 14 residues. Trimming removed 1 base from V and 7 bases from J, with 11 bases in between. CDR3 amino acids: CASSQVAAWNEQFF. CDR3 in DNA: TGTGCCAGCAGCCAAGTGGCGGCTTGGAATGAGCAGTTCTTC.

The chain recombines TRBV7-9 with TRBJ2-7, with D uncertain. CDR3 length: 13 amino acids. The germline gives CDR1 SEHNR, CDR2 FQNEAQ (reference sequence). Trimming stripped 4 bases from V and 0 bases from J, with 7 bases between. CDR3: CASSSPGSYEQYF. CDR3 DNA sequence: TGTGCCAGCAGCTCCCCAGGCTCCTACGAGCAGTACTTC. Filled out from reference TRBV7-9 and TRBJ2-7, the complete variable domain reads DTGVSQNPRHKITKRGQNVTFRCDPISEHNRLYWYRQTLGQGPEFLTYFQNEAQLEKSRLLSDRFSAERPKGSFSTLEIQRTEQGDSAMYLCASSSPGSYEQYFGPGTRLTVT.

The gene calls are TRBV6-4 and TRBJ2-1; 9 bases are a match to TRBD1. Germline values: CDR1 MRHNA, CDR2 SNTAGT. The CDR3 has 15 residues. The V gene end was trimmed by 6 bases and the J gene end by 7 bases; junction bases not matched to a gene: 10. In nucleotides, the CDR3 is TGTGCCAGCAGCCTTGGACAGGGGCTCAGGAATGAGCAGTTCTTC. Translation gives CASSLGQGLRNEQFF.

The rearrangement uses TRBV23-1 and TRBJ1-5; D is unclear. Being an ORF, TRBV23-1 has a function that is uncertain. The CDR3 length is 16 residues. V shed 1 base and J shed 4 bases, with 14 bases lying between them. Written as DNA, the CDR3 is TGCGCCAGCAGTCAATATCATCTCGGTCCTAATCAGCCCCAGCATTTT. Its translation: CASSQYHLGPNQPQHF.

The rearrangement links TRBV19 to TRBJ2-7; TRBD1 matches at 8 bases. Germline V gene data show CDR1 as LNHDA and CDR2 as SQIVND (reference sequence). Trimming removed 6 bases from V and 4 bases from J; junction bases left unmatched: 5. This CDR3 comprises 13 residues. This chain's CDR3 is CASRLGQGYEQYF. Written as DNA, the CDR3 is TGTGCCAGTAGGCTCGGACAGGGTTACGAGCAGTACTTC.

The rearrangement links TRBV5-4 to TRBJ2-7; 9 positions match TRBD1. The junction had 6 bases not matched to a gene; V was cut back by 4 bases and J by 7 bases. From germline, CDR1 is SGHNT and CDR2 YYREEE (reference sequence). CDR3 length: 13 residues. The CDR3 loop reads CASSPGQGWEQYF. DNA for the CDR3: TGTGCCAGCAGCCCAGGACAGGGGTGGGAGCAGTACTTC.

DNA of the CDR3: TGTGCCAGCAGCGTAGACGGGGGGAGGACCGGGGAGCTGTTTTTT. This codes for CASSVDGGRTGELFF. The chain couples TRBV9 to TRBJ2-2; 7 nucleotides agree with TRBD2. CDR3 size: 15 residues. Germline V gene sequence: CDR1 SGDLS, CDR2 YYNGEE. With 0 bases clipped from V and 5 bases from J, the junction kept 4 bases outside the gene matches.

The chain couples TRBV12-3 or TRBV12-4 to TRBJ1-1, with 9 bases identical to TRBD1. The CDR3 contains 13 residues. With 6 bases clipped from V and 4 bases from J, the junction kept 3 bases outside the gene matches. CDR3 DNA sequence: TGTGCCAGCAGCAAACAGGGGGCCACTGAAGCTTTCTTT. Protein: CASSKQGATEAFF.

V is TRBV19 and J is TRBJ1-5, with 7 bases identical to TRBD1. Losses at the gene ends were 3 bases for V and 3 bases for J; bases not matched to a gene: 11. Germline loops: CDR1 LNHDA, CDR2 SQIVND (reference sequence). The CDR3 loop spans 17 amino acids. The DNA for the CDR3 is TGTGCCAGTAGTATGGGGATCGGGACAGCCCTCAATCAGCCCCAGCATTTT. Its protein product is CASSMGIGTALNQPQHF.

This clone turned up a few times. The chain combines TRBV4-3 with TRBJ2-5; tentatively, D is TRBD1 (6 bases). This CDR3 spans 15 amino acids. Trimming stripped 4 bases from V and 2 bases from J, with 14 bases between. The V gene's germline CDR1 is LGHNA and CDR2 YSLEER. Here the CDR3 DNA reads TGCGCCAGCAGCCCTGGCGTGAGGGGGCAAGAGACCCAGTACTTC. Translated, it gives CASSPGVRGQETQYF.

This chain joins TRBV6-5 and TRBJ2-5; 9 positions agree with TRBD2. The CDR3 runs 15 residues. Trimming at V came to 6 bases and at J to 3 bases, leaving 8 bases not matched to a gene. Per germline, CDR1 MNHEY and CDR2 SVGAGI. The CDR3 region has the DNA TGTGCCAGCAGAAGACTAGCGGTACCTGAAGAGACCCAGTACTTC. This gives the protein CASRRLAVPEETQYF.

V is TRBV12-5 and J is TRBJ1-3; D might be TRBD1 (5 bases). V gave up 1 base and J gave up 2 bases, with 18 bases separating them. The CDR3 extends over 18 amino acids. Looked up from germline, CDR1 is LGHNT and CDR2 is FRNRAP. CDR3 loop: CASGLELAGMGTGNTIYF. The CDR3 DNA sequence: TGTGCTAGTGGTTTGGAGCTGGCAGGGATGGGTACTGGAAACACCATATATTTT.

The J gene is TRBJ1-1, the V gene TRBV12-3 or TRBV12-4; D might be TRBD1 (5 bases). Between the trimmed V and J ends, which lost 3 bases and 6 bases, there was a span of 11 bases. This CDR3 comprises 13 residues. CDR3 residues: CASSLTVASEAFF. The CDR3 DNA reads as TGTGCCAGCAGTTTGACAGTTGCTTCTGAAGCTTTCTTT.

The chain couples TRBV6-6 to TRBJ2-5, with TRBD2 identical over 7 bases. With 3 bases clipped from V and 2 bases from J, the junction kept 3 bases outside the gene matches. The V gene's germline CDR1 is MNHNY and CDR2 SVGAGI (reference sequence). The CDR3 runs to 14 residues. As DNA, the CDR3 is TGTGCCAGCAGTTATGGGGGGGGACAAGAGACCCAGTACTTC. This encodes CASSYGGGQETQYF.

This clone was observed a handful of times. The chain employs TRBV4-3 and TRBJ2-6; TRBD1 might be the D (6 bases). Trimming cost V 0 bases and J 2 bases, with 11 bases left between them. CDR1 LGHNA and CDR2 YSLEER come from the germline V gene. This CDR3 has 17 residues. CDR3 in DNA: TGCGCCAGCAGCCAAGATGGAACAGGGACTGGGGCCAACGTCCTGACTTTC. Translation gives CASSQDGTGTGANVLTF.

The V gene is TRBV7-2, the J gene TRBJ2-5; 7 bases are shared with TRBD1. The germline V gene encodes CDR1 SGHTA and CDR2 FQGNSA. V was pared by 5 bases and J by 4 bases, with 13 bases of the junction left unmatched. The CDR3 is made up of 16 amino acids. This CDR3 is CASSLNLGPGGETQYF. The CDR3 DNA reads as TGTGCCAGCAGCCTAAACTTGGGACCAGGGGGAGAGACCCAGTACTTC. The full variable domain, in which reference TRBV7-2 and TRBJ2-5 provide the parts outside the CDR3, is GAGVSQSPSNKVTEKGKDVELRCDPISGHTALYWYRQSLGQGLEFLIYFQGNSAPDKSGLPSDRFSAERTGGSVSTLTIQRTQQEDSAVYLCASSLNLGPGGETQYFGPGTRLLVL.

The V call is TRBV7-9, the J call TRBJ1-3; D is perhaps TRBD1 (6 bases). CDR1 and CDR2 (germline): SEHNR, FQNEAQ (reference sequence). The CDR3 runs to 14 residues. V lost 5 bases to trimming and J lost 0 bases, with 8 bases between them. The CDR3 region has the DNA TGTGCCAGCAGCCGGGACACCTCTGGAAACACCATATATTTT. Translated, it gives CASSRDTSGNTIYF.

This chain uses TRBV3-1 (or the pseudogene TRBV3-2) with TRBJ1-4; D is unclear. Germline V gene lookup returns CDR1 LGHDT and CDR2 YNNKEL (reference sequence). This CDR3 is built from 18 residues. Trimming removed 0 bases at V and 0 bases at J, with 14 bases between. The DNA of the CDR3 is TGTGCCAGCAGCCAAGATAATACAGCCGTCGCAACTAATGAAAAACTGTTTTTT. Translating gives CASSQDNTAVATNEKLFF.

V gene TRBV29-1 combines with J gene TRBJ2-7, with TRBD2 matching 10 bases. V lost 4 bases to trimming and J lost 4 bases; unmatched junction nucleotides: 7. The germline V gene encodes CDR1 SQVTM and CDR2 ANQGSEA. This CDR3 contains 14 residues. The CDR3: CSVARASGGYEQYF. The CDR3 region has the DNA TGCAGCGTTGCACGGGCTAGCGGGGGTTACGAGCAGTACTTC.

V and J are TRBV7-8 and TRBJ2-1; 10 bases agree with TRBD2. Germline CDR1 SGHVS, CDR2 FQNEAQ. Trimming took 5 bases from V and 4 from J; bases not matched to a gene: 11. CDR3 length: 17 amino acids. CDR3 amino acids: CASSENPSGSKYNEQFF. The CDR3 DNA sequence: TGTGCCAGCAGCGAAAACCCTAGCGGGAGTAAGTACAATGAGCAGTTCTTC.

The CDR3 coding sequence is TGTGCCAGCAGAGACAGGGTGGGATTAGTCTACGAGCAGTACTTC. Encoded protein: CASRDRVGLVYEQYF. The chain employs TRBV2 and TRBJ2-7, with 7 bases aligning to TRBD1. The CDR3 loop spans 15 amino acids. With 6 bases clipped from V and 3 bases from J, the junction kept 11 bases outside the gene matches. Germline-derived CDR1 and CDR2 are SNHLY and FYNNEI.

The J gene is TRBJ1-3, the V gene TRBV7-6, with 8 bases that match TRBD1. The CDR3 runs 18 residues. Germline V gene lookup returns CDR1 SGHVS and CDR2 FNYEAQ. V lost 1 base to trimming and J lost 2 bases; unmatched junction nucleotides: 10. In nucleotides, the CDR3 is TGTGCCAGCAGCTTAGTAGTCAGGGGGCAAGGAGCTGGAAACACCATATATTTT. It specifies CASSLVVRGQGAGNTIYF. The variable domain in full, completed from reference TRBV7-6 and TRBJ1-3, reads GAGVSQSPRYKVTKRGQDVALRCDPISGHVSLYWYRQALGQGPEFLTYFNYEAQQDKSGLPNDRFSAERPEGSISTLTIQRTEQRDSAMYRCASSLVVRGQGAGNTIYFGEGSWLTVV.

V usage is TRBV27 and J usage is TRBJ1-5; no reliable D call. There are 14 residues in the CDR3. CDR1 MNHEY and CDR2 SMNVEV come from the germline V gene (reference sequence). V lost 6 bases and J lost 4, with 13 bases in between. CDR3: CASSLHTGNQPQHF. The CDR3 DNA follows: TGTGCCAGCAGCCTACATACGGGAAATCAGCCCCAGCATTTT.

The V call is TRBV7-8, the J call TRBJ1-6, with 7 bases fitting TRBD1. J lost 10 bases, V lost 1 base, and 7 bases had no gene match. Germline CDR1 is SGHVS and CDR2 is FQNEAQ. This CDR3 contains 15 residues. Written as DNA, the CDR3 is TGTGCCAGCAGCTTAGGGGGCAGGGGGACCTCACCCCTCCACTTT. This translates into CASSLGGRGTSPLHF.